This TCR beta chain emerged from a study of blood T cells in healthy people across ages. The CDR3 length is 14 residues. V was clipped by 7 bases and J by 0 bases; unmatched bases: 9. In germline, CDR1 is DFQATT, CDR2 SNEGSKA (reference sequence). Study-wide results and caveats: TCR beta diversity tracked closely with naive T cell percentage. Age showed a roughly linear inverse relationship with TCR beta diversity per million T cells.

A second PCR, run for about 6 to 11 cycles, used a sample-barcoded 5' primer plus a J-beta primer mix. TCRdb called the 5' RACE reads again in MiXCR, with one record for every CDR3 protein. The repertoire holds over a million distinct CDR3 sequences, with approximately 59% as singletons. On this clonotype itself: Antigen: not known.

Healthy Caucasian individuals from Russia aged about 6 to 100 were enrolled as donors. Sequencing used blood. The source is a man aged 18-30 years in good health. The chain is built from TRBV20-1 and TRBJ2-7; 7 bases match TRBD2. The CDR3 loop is CSVSSGTSSYEQYF. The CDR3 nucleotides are TGCAGTGTTAGCAGCGGGACCAGCTCCTACGAGCAGTACTTC.